The 15 T cell receptor beta chains below all came from one sample that was sequenced in a study of CD8+ T cells in alopecia areata. RNA extraction and reverse transcription yielded cDNA as sequencing template. TCRdb's copy holds only in-frame clones and misses some; the assay was immunoSEQ multiplex PCR. The sample has over 120,000 clones, around 58% seen once. The sequences come from CD4+ T cells sorted from blood, collected at week 0. The receptors were gathered from a human donor with alopecia areata.

This clone has only one observation. This chain joins TRBV10-3 and TRBJ2-7; TRBD2 aligns across 11 bases. The CDR3 has 15 residues. The germline V gene encodes CDR1 ENHRY and CDR2 SYGVKD. Germline trimming cut 6 bases from V and 1 base from J; bases unmatched to any gene: 5. The CDR3 region has the DNA TGTGCCATCAGCCCCGGGACTAGCGGATCCTACGAGCAGTACTTC. Translated: CAISPGTSGSYEQYF.

The rearrangement uses TRBV13 and TRBJ1-6, with TRBD1 matching over 9 bases. The CDR3 loop spans 14 amino acids. Per germline, CDR1 PRHDT and CDR2 FYEKMQ (reference sequence). Trimming removed 4 bases from V and 9 bases from J; junction bases left unmatched: 4. DNA of the CDR3: TGTGCCAGCAGCTCTAGACAGGGGGGTTCACCCCTCCACTTT. As protein: CASSSRQGGSPLHF. Combining the CDR3 with reference TRBV13 and TRBJ1-6 gives the whole variable domain AAGVIQSPRHLIKEKRETATLKCYPIPRHDTVYWYQQGPGQDPQFLISFYEKMQSDKGSIPDRFSAQQFSDYHSELNMSSLELGDSALYFCASSSRQGGSPLHFGNGTRLTVT.

The J gene is TRBJ2-3, the V gene TRBV4-2; D possibly uses TRBD1 or TRBD2 (5 bases each). Germline V gene lookup returns CDR1 LGHNA and CDR2 YNFKEQ. V was shortened by 0 bases and J by 2 bases, with 15 bases between the two germline ends. The CDR3 consists of 17 residues. This CDR3 is CASSQDPVGGSTDTQYF. CDR3 DNA: TGTGCCAGCAGCCAAGATCCGGTTGGGGGATCCACAGATACGCAGTATTTT.

V usage is TRBV11-2 and J usage is TRBJ2-5; TRBD2 matches at 8 bases. Germline CDR1 reads SGHAT; CDR2 reads FQNNGV. The V and J ends lost 5 bases and 2 bases, in that order; junction bases with no gene match: 7. This CDR3 region has 15 residues. CDR3 sequence reads: CASSLGQRGQETQYF. The CDR3 nucleotides read TGTGCCAGCAGCCTAGGGCAGCGGGGGCAAGAGACCCAGTACTTC.

This clone was found a few times. This chain joins TRBV29-1 and TRBJ1-1, with D perhaps matching TRBD1 (6 bases). V was pared by 7 bases and J by 0 bases, with 12 bases between. The CDR3 sequence is 13 residues long. The germline CDR1 and CDR2 sequences are SQVTM and ANQGSEA. As DNA, the CDR3 is TGCAGCGCACAGGGTCCCATGAACACTGAAGCTTTCTTT. As protein: CSAQGPMNTEAFF.

The chain links TRBV10-3 to TRBJ1-3; a possible D gene is TRBD1 (5 bases). With 5 bases removed from V and 4 bases from J, the gap between germline ends came to 12 bases. Germline-derived CDR1 and CDR2 are ENHRY and SYGVKD. The CDR3 has 14 amino acids. Written as DNA, the CDR3 is TGTGCCATCAGTCTCCAGGGTCTCGGAAACACCATATATTTT. Translating it yields CAISLQGLGNTIYF.

The V gene is TRBV7-8, the J gene TRBJ2-6; D ambiguous. The CDR3 consists of 16 residues. Trimming removed 4 bases from V and 2 bases from J, with 12 bases in between. The germline V gene encodes CDR1 SGHVS and CDR2 FQNEAQ. For the CDR3, the DNA is TGTGCCAGCAGCTCCATGACTGTGGCTGGGGCCAACGTCCTGACTTTC. It codes for CASSSMTVAGANVLTF.

The chain uses TRBV6-4 and TRBJ2-5, with D tentatively TRBD2 (5 bases). The CDR3 is made up of 16 amino acids. Deletions cut 0 bases from V and 9 bases from J, with 20 bases between. Germline V gene sequence: CDR1 MRHNA, CDR2 SNTAGT. The CDR3 spells CASSDSSRRVLRAQYF. For the CDR3, the DNA is TGTGCCAGCAGTGACTCGTCCAGGCGGGTGCTGCGGGCCCAGTACTTC.

The chain uses TRBV7-2 and TRBJ1-6; D is undetermined. Germline values: CDR1 SGHTA, CDR2 FQGNSA. The CDR3 runs 11 residues. Trimming removed 1 base from V and 13 bases from J, with 5 bases in between. The CDR3 coding sequence is TGTGCCAGCAGCTTAGGTCCCCCCCTCCACTTT. Translation gives CASSLGPPLHF.

The rearrangement uses TRBV13 and TRBJ1-2; 7 bases agree with TRBD1. CDR1 and CDR2 (germline): PRHDT, FYEKMQ (reference sequence). CDR3 length: 17 residues. J lost 5 bases, V lost 5 bases, and 17 bases had no gene match. This chain's CDR3 is CASSSRDRVNWGYGYTF. In DNA form, the CDR3 reads TGTGCCAGCAGCAGCCGGGACAGAGTCAATTGGGGTTATGGCTACACCTTC.

The chain joins TRBV5-1 to TRBJ2-5, with D perhaps TRBD1 or TRBD2 (6 bases each). The V end was cut by 0 bases, the J end by 4 bases, with 13 bases between. The CDR3 totals 15 residues. Germline V CDR1 and CDR2: SGHRS, YFSETQ. Here the CDR3 reads CASSLGPGAVETQYF. CDR3 sequence (DNA): TGCGCCAGCAGCTTGGGGCCGGGGGCAGTAGAGACCCAGTACTTC.

This clone was observed a handful of times. The V gene is TRBV29-1, the J gene TRBJ2-5; 9 bases are a match to TRBD2. Looked up from germline, CDR1 is SQVTM and CDR2 is ANQGSEA. The CDR3 has 15 amino acids. The ends lost 3 bases at V and 4 bases at J; junction bases unmatched: 9. Here the CDR3 reads CSVDPAGGRRETQYF. The CDR3 DNA reads TGCAGCGTTGACCCCGCGGGGGGGAGAAGAGAGACCCAGTACTTC.

The chain couples TRBV7-9 to TRBJ1-2, with 8 bases identical to TRBD1. The V gene's germline CDR1 is SEHNR and CDR2 FQNEAQ (reference sequence). The V segment lost 5 bases and the J segment 0 bases; nucleotides outside the gene matches: 5. This CDR3 contains 15 residues. The CDR3, as DNA: TGTGCCAGCAGCCTACTACAGGGGGCTAACTATGGCTACACCTTC. Protein product: CASSLLQGANYGYTF.

The chain carries TRBV10-3 and TRBJ1-2, with D possibly matching TRBD1 (6 bases). Trimming took 7 bases from V and 2 from J, leaving 14 bases between them. Germline V gene lookup returns CDR1 ENHRY and CDR2 SYGVKD. This CDR3 spans 14 amino acids. DNA of the CDR3: TGTGCCATCACCCCAATACAGGGCAACTATGGCTACACCTTC. It specifies CAITPIQGNYGYTF.

The rearrangement links TRBV7-2 to TRBJ2-7; D gene uncertain. The germline gives CDR1 SGHTA, CDR2 FQGNSA. There are 16 residues in the CDR3. V was clipped by 4 bases and J by 0 bases, with 16 bases between them. The CDR3 nucleotides read TGTGCCAGCAGCTCCCGGTCGCGGCCGAGCTCCTACGAGCAGTACTTC. It yields the protein CASSSRSRPSSYEQYF.